This TCR beta chain was retrieved from a study of cytomegalovirus exposure and HLA in healthy donors (TCRdb year 2017). Study-level background: An earlier analysis of some 550 of the donors reported roughly 300 Gb of sequence data and some 120 million unique TCR beta sequences from 190 million or so T cells. Typing coverage differed by locus: A, B, C, DRB1 and DQB1 were typed in about 629-640 donors, DQA1 in 522, DPA1 in 600 to 610, and DPB1 in approximately 450. Roughly five DR-DQ haplotypes were handled as single units for association and clustering, since linkage in the cohort was strong. Of the 398 genotyped donors, about 80% fell in the genetic ancestry cluster associated with self-reported Caucasian donors. The aim of the study was to test whether cataloging public T cell receptors could identify signatures of past pathogen exposure. In addition to the first cohort of hundreds of subjects, a separate validation cohort of some 120 different subjects was used. The study profiled the T cell repertoires of approximately 700 subjects by immunosequencing and related them to cytomegalovirus serostatus. An early release covering roughly 600 HLA-typed donors comprised 250 to 350 gigabases of sequencing data and 85 million or so unique TCR sequences. A later analysis re-examined previously published TCR beta repertoires from more than 550 donors and added high-resolution HLA genotyping to investigate patterns of TCR occurrence. On average, around 230,000 unique TCR beta nucleotide sequences were sequenced per donor among some 430 genotyped donors of the cohort, with roughly a sixth of those sequences being non-productive. An earlier analysis of roughly 580 of the donors used high-throughput TCR beta sequencing to judge whether each TCR beta V gene segment behaved as functional or pseudogenic. To predict cytomegalovirus infection status, the study combined high-throughput TCR immunosequencing, statistical association of individual TCRs with disease status, and machine learning. In the later analysis, no new phenotypic data were used to find candidate immune exposures; instead, reliance was placed on TCR beta sequences and their occurrence across donors. In a later genetic analysis, genome-wide SNP genotypes for about 55% of the 666 donors were used, and that subset was treated as a discovery cohort. Donor age, sex, ethnicity and CMV serostatus were compiled alongside the repertoire data. All discovery cohort repertoires had been generated on a single sequencing platform. Both class I and class II loci were covered by HLA typing, at four-digit resolution.

Libraries came from the immunoSEQ multiplex PCR assay. For the multiplex PCR, a mixture combining 60 forward primers for TCR Vbeta segments and 13 reverse primers for TCR Jbeta segments was used. The CDR3 region of rearranged TCR beta genes was amplified from genomic DNA by a multiplex PCR assay. On the Illumina HiSeq System, the amplified TCR beta libraries were sequenced as 87-base-pair reads. Per the authors' processing: In a later analysis, tens of millions of unique TCR beta chains were counted across the 650 to 750 repertoires, and approximately 11 million of these chains were shared by at least two donors. A nearest-neighbor algorithm error-corrected the raw reads and collapsed the reads into unique sequences, merging closely related sequences to remove PCR and sequencing errors. Alignment of CDR3 sequences to IMGT reference sequences was used to assign V, D and J gene segments. Each retained sequence needed at least a six-nucleotide match to both a V gene segment and a J gene segment. Rearrangements were called productive when the CDR3 lacked stop codons and stayed in frame with V and J; all others were non-productive. Following IMGT convention, CDR3 was defined as the stretch from the second conserved V-encoded cysteine to the conserved J-encoded phenylalanine. The earlier analysis of a few hundred of the donors excluded any sequence lacking an unambiguous match to a single V gene segment. An earlier analysis of fewer than 750 of the donors called V segments functional above 56.7% productive rearrangements and segregating when the between-donor standard deviation exceeded 5%. A statistical classification framework was built for diagnosing cytomegalovirus status from the catalog of TCR beta chain sequences. V and J gene assignment, in a later analysis, came from comparing TCR nucleotide sequences with IMGT/GENE-DB human TR gene sequences. A later analysis assigned CDR3 sequences and most-parsimonious VDJ recombination scenarios with the TCRdist pipeline. In a later analysis, every TCR beta chain was defined by the combination of its CDR3 amino acid sequence and its V-gene family, and reads without a unique V-gene family were dropped. To address suspected cross-contamination and a sequencing artifact, a later analysis removed 592 highly shared, low-generation-probability nucleotide sequences. For each public chain, a later analysis derived a clonal expansion index from normalized ranks of inferred template counts within each repertoire. In a later analysis, generation probabilities were computed with a VDJ recombination model fitted to out-of-frame rearrangements, and the resulting probabilities were checked against IGoR. In a later analysis, hypergeometric tests were used to score TCR-TCR, TCR-HLA and TCR-CMV co-occurrence, with a repertoire-size bias correction applied to TCR pairs. In a later analysis, false discovery rates were estimated by permuting HLA or CMV assignments 20 times. In a later analysis, co-occurring TCRs were grouped using DBSCAN, and TCRdist sequence similarity was added for clustering within HLA-allele-positive subsets. For co-occurrence clustering, repertoires with fewer than 30,000 or more than 120,000 public chains were excluded, along with five or six repertoires with anomalous nucleotide sharing. Imported from immuneACCESS, the table was reduced by TCRdb to in-frame sequences with V and J called. These copies leave out some clones; in studies compared against another copy, an unresolved V gene accounts for under half, and the cause of the remainder is not known. That table supplies the V and J calls and clone size; D and trimming were determined from the DNA. Counted in this sample were under 150,000 clones; just over 75% of them appeared once. Clones ranked in the top ten supply around 1.8% of the sample.

The cohort consisted of 670 or so healthy bone marrow donors. Cohort members were all nominally healthy when sampled, although unrecorded immune exposures were likely present. The donor tested CMV seronegative and was one of the 352 seronegative cohort members. Every donor gave a peripheral blood sample, and the peripheral blood mononuclear cells from that sample were used for TCR beta sequencing. Genomic DNA extraction from the blood cell samples was performed with the Qiagen DNeasy Blood Extraction Kit. This clone was seen a handful of times. What this receptor recognizes is not known. No clone much larger than this one lies a single base away; base qualities are absent. Study-level results and caveats: In a later genetic analysis, fewer N-insertions in productive TCRs were reported among donors in an Asian-associated ancestry cluster than the roughly 710-donor mean. The study gave a list of 150 to 200 TCR beta chains associated with cytomegalovirus. HLA typing was unavailable for some donors at each locus, so association tests used only the typed subset. Most TCR sequences were seen in very few donors, while some public TCRs were found in many individuals. According to a later analysis, parvovirus B19, influenza, CMV and Epstein-Barr virus appeared linked to several top co-occurrence clusters. The 87-base-pair reads could not distinguish some IMGT-functional V segments, including TRBV6-2 and TRBV6-3, so those segments were excluded. V-gene and J-gene trimming of TCR beta chains was associated with a missense DCLRE1C variant in a later genetic analysis, and the association was replicated in an independent cohort. In a later analysis, HLA-associated TCR beta chains were found to be more clonally expanded and to have lower generation probabilities than equally common non-associated chains. A later analysis found that most CMV-associated TCR beta chains appeared HLA-restricted, with HLA associations seemingly driven largely by CMV exposure. In vitro tests confirmed that a few of the cytomegalovirus-associated TCR beta chains recognize cytomegalovirus antigens. Correlated functional status among segregating V segments might reflect linkage disequilibrium, but an unknown experimental factor could not be ruled out. In a later analysis, the rate of TCR association differed among HLA loci, with DRB1 alleles having the most associated TCRs and HLA-C alleles having the fewest. In this cohort, only TCR beta chains were sequenced, and detectable features were limited by the absence of alpha or paired-chain data. An earlier analysis of some 560 of the donors showed that most TCR beta V segments appeared in productive rearrangements either about 90% or about 30% of the time, which broadly matched IMGT annotations. The classifier was reported to diagnose cytomegalovirus status with high specificity and sensitivity in both the original and validation cohorts. When HLA alleles, especially DR and DQ, strongly co-occurred, TCR associations were difficult to assign to individual alleles. Because counts were too low, roughly 18 rarely observed V segments, including chromosome 9 orphons, were left out of the earlier analysis of 587 of the donors. The only immune exposure information available for the cohort was CMV serostatus. Roughly uniform sequencing depth across donors was assumed in presence/absence analyses, although this assumption may not hold. A later analysis associated about 18,000 TCR beta sequences with specific HLA alleles at a false discovery rate of 0.05. According to the authors, the approach could potentially be generalized to other disease states and immunological phenotypes. A further reported finding was that TCR beta sequences accurately predicted the HLA-A and HLA-B alleles for most subjects in the first cohort. A group of highly shared sequence variants was considered likely to be a technical artifact of the sequencing pipeline.

For CDR1 and CDR2, the germline V gene lists LGHNA and YSLEER. V loses 1 base, J loses 1 base, and the germline ends lie 7 bases apart. Reading from cysteine to phenylalanine, the CDR3 counts 14 amino acids. The sequence is cut down to CDR3 DNA, 42 bases in frame from base 1. The clonotype comes from a woman in her fifties or sixties in good health and CMV-seronegative. Source material: PBMCs. The chain is encoded by TRBV4-3 joined to TRBJ1-1; no confident D gene assignment can be made. The DNA sequence reads TGCGCCAGCAGCCAAGTACAGCCGAACACTGAAGCTTTCTTT. It specifies CASSQVQPNTEAFF.